Listed here are 14 T cell receptor beta chains from one sample, sequenced in a study of shared clonotypes between healthy human individuals. TCRdb keeps only in-frame clones here, not all; method: immunoSEQ multiplex PCR. The sample contains 2 million to 2.5 million clones, about 92% of which appear only once. Sequenced sample: naive CD4+ T cells from PBMCs. Subset here: CD45RA+ positively selected. The origin of the receptors is a man aged 18 to 35 in good health. Some clones in this sample may be carry-over from other donors' samples.

As for this clone: Other DNA variants within this sample encode the same CDR3. The chain combines TRBV6-5 with TRBJ1-5; D is unresolved. With 4 bases removed from V and 3 bases from J, the gap between germline ends came to 4 bases. CDR3 size: 12 residues. The germline V gene encodes CDR1 MNHEY and CDR2 SVGAGI. The CDR3 DNA sequence: TGTGCCAGCAGTTCGCCCAATCAGCCCCAGCATTTT. It yields the protein CASSSPNQPQHF.

The rearrangement links TRBV2 to TRBJ2-4; 9 bases align to TRBD1. Germline V gene lookup returns CDR1 SNHLY and CDR2 FYNNEI. There are 13 residues in the CDR3. J gave up 6 bases and V 10 bases, and 7 bases lay outside the gene matches. CDR3 sequence reads: CATLMDRGNIQYF. CDR3 bases: TGTGCCACCTTGATGGACAGGGGAAACATTCAGTACTTC. Supplemented by reference TRBV2 and TRBJ2-4, the full variable domain reads EPEVTQTPSHQVTQMGQEVILRCVPISNHLYFYWYRQILGQKVEFLVSFYNNEISEKSEIFDDQFSVERPDGSNFTLKIRSTKLEDSAMYFCATLMDRGNIQYFGAGTRLSVL.

The CDR3 DNA follows: TGCGCCAGCAGCCCTGCGGCAGCCGTTCCCTACGAGCAGTACTTC. Protein product: CASSPAAAVPYEQYF. The chain has TRBV5-1 and TRBJ2-7; D uncertain. Looked up from germline, CDR1 is SGHRS and CDR2 is YFSETQ. The V end was cut by 4 bases, the J end by 2 bases, with 16 bases between. This CDR3 contains 15 residues. Full variable domain (rest looked up from reference TRBV5-1 and TRBJ2-7): KAGVTQTPRYLIKTRGQQVTLSCSPISGHRSVSWYQQTPGQGLQFLFEYFSETQRNKGNFPGRFSGRQFSNSRSEMNVSTLELGDSALYLCASSPAAAVPYEQYFGPGTRLTVT.

The rearrangement links TRBV9 to TRBJ2-7; TRBD2 matches 8 bases. The trim removed 6 bases at V and 2 bases at J, leaving 7 bases unmatched. The germline V gene encodes CDR1 SGDLS and CDR2 YYNGEE. The CDR3 runs to 14 residues. The CDR3 DNA reads TGTGCCAGCACGCAGACTAGCGCACCCTACGAGCAGTACTTC. Its translation is CASTQTSAPYEQYF. The whole variable domain, remainder taken from reference TRBV9 and TRBJ2-7, is DSGVTQTPKHLITATGQRVTLRCSPRSGDLSVYWYQQSLDQGLQFLIQYYNGEERAKGNILERFSAQQFPDLHSELNLSSLELGDSALYFCASTQTSAPYEQYFGPGTRLTVT.

The sample holds one count of this clone. V usage is TRBV5-6 and J usage is TRBJ2-7; 11 positions match TRBD1. V gave up 2 bases and J gave up 5 bases; unmatched junction bases: 6. This CDR3 region has 15 residues. Per germline, CDR1 SGHDT and CDR2 YYEEEE. In DNA, the CDR3 is TGTGCCAGCAGCTTACTCGGACAGGGGGCCCACGAGCAGTACTTC. This encodes CASSLLGQGAHEQYF.

In its sample, this clone was seen a few times. As DNA, the CDR3 is TGTGCCAGCAGCGCAGGGATATTCGGAGAGACCCAGTACTTC. Translation: CASSAGIFGETQYF. The J gene is TRBJ2-5, the V gene TRBV9; tentatively, D is TRBD1 (5 bases). From germline, CDR1 is SGDLS and CDR2 YYNGEE. The CDR3 extends over 14 amino acids. V was pared by 3 bases and J by 4 bases, with 13 bases between.

V and J are TRBV5-1 and TRBJ2-1; D is possibly TRBD1 or TRBD2 (5 bases each). CDR1 and CDR2 from the germline V gene are SGHRS and YFSETQ. The CDR3 sequence is 14 residues long. V lost 0 bases, J lost 14 bases, and 18 bases lay in between. CDR3 region: CASSLVGPPMGEFF. The CDR3 DNA is TGCGCCAGCAGCTTGGTGGGCCCGCCAATGGGGGAGTTCTTC. Looking up the rest from reference TRBV5-1 and TRBJ2-1 gives the full variable domain: KAGVTQTPRYLIKTRGQQVTLSCSPISGHRSVSWYQQTPGQGLQFLFEYFSETQRNKGNFPGRFSGRQFSNSRSEMNVSTLELGDSALYLCASSLVGPPMGEFFGPGTRLTVL.

The chain combines TRBV7-9 with TRBJ2-7, with D possibly being TRBD2 (6 bases). CDR1 and CDR2 (germline): SEHNR, FQNEAQ (reference sequence). The CDR3 totals 15 residues. V was cut by 5 bases and J by 2 bases, with 16 bases left in between. Written as DNA, the CDR3 is TGTGCCAGCAGCCCTCTGGGTGGCGGGGCCTACGAGCAGTACTTC. It codes for CASSPLGGGAYEQYF. Full variable domain (outside the CDR3, taken from reference TRBV7-9 and TRBJ2-7): DTGVSQNPRHKITKRGQNVTFRCDPISEHNRLYWYRQTLGQGPEFLTYFQNEAQLEKSRLLSDRFSAERPKGSFSTLEIQRTEQGDSAMYLCASSPLGGGAYEQYFGPGTRLTVT.

The chain carries TRBV7-2 and TRBJ2-3; TRBD2 matches at 10 bases. The V and J ends lost 4 bases and 4 bases, in that order; junction bases with no gene match: 5. The CDR3 length is 15 residues. CDR1 is SGHTA and CDR2 is FQGNSA in the germline V gene. CDR3 coding DNA: TGTGCCAGCAGCTCCTTTAGCGGGAGGTCAGATACGCAGTATTTT. Its translation: CASSSFSGRSDTQYF.

The chain employs TRBV5-1 and TRBJ1-1; no clear D gene. Trimming pared 0 bases from V and 4 bases from J, leaving 10 bases between. Germline CDR1 reads SGHRS; CDR2 reads YFSETQ. The CDR3 runs to 14 residues. CDR3 in amino acids: CASSLGQDGTEAFF. As DNA, the CDR3 is TGCGCCAGCAGCTTGGGGCAGGATGGCACTGAAGCTTTCTTT.

This clone was seen more than once but under ten times. This sample includes further DNA sequences coding for the same CDR3. The chain employs TRBV9 and TRBJ1-1; TRBD1 agrees at 10 bases. J gave up 5 bases and V 0 bases, and 4 bases lay outside the gene matches. The germline gives CDR1 SGDLS, CDR2 YYNGEE. This CDR3 comprises 15 residues. The CDR3 DNA reads as TGTGCCAGCAGCGTAGTCGGACAGGGGGGGACTGAAGCTTTCTTT. It translates to CASSVVGQGGTEAFF.

As concerns this clone: Other DNA sequences in the same sample also yield this CDR3. V is TRBV19 and J is TRBJ1-2, with D maybe TRBD1 (5 bases). This CDR3 region has 12 residues. Germline V gives CDR1 LNHDA, CDR2 SQIVND (reference sequence). The germline V and J ends were trimmed by 2 bases and 8 bases, with 9 bases remaining between them. In DNA form, the CDR3 reads TGTGCCAGTAGTATATGGGGGAGCGGCTACACCTTC. Translation: CASSIWGSGYTF.

The chain is built from TRBV6-1 and TRBJ1-5; tentatively, D is TRBD1 (5 bases). Trimming pared 1 base from V and 4 bases from J, leaving 23 bases between. Per germline, CDR1 MNHNS and CDR2 SASEGT. CDR3 size: 19 residues. CDR3 in DNA: TGTGCCAGCAGTGAAGGGGGTTTTTTGCGACAGACTATTAATCAGCCCCAGCATTTT. Its translation is CASSEGGFLRQTINQPQHF.

This clone was observed a single time. The same CDR3 is also encoded by other DNA sequences in this sample. The gene calls are TRBV6-6 and TRBJ2-7; D possibly matches TRBD1 or TRBD2 (5 bases each). V was pared by 5 bases and J by 4 bases, with 12 bases between. Germline CDR1 is MNHNY and CDR2 is SVGAGI (reference sequence). The CDR3 has 13 amino acids. The CDR3 DNA is TGTGCCAGCAGTACCGGGACCGGGTACGAGCAGTACTTC. It specifies CASSTGTGYEQYF.